Sequencing of this T cell receptor (beta chain) was carried out in a study of blood T cells in healthy people across ages. A word on this clonotype: What it recognizes is unknown.

Donors were healthy Caucasian individuals from Russia aged roughly 6 to 90. In each sample, at least 7 million PBMCs were isolated. Combining a sample-barcoded 5' primer with a J-beta primer mix, a second PCR ran for 7 to 11 cycles. TCRdb passed the 5' RACE reads through MiXCR, listing each CDR3 protein once. Of 1.5 million to 2 million distinct CDR3 sequences in the sample, about 32% were seen once. Study conclusions and caveats: A conclusive naive versus antigen-experienced comparison was prevented by the unsorted PBMCs. Greater diversity and more naive CD4+ cells were seen in long-lived donors than in aged donors.

After removal of 2 bases from V and 1 base from J, the junction contained 13 bases not matched to a gene. CDR3 length equals 20 residues. From germline, CDR1 is SGHTS and CDR2 YDEGEE. The rearrangement joins TRBV5-8 to TRBJ2-7; TRBD2 aligns across 15 bases. This receptor was obtained from a woman aged 30 to 39 in good health. Material: blood. Written as DNA, the CDR3 is TGTGCCAGCAGCTTTGGACTAGCGGGAGGGCCGGGGGTATTGTCCTACGAGCAGTACTTC. Protein: CASSFGLAGGPGVLSYEQYF.